One T cell receptor (beta chain) is described in this entry. This clone was recorded at least ten times. This receptor's antigen is unknown. The read ends 3 residues early relative to the CDR3; the germline J gene fills the gap. Taken from cysteine to phenylalanine, the CDR3 has 14 residues. The DNA shown is the part of the CDR3 that was read: 33 bases, in frame from base 1. The germline V gene (reference sequence) sets CDR1 to DFQATT and CDR2 to SNEGSKA. Germline trimming amounts to 5 bases on V and 5 bases on J, with 6 as the count of junction bases outside the gene matches. The sample originates from a study of T cell clonality in common variable immunodeficiency (dated by TCRdb to about 2015). The paper's findings and limits, for the study overall: Correlations between repertoire features and clinical complications were limited by patient heterogeneity within the CVID cohort. CVID subjects shared fewer TCRbeta clones with each other than healthy controls did (p < 0.0001). Although equal DNA input was used, an average of about 81,820 unique sequences per sample was obtained for controls, compared with about 29,000 for CVID samples. The authors noted that sequencing repertoires of T cell subpopulations would be needed to clarify what caused the increased clonality in CVID. Increased TCRbeta clonality was found in CVID subjects compared with healthy controls (t-test p = 0.018), with the increase being most characteristic of about a third of subjects. Fewer deletions and N-nucleotide insertions were reportedly observed in CVID TCRbeta sequences, and highly modified clones with 13 or more V deletions were reportedly absent from CVID TCRbeta sequences.

Most of the CVID patients and most of the healthy controls were of Caucasian heritage. From each donor, about 4.5 to 9 ml of heparinized peripheral whole blood was collected. Genomic DNA from adults with common variable immune deficiency (CVID) and from healthy adult controls was the source for sequencing TCRbeta CDR3 repertoires. The control group comprised 22 healthy adult volunteers, approximately twelve female and approximately 10 male, aged roughly 23 to 70 years with a mean age of around 37. To isolate peripheral blood mononuclear cells, diluted blood was subjected to density centrifugation over Hypaque 1077 or Ficoll-Paque. Unsorted mononuclear cells served as the source of genomic DNA, which was extracted either by Qiagen column purification or by a centrifugation-based method. For sequencing input, CVID and control samples contributed equivalent amounts of genomic DNA. For every sample, a 60 bp segment covering the rearranged TCRbeta CDR3 region was amplified and then sequenced. The immunoSEQ assay, a bias-corrected multiplex PCR combined with high-throughput sequencing, was used for TCRbeta amplification. In the source study's methods: Every unique nucleotide sequence counted as a clone and was annotated with V, D and J genes, copy number and frequency. Sequences were labeled productive if in frame, and non-productive if out of frame or containing stop codons. As previously described, Shannon's entropy was used to calculate clonality. Mean CDR3 Kyte-Doolittle hydropathy was derived from the predicted amino acid sequences of productive clones. The R hclust function was used to hierarchically cluster scaled V gene usage with Manhattan distance and complete linkage. Sharing of clones by CDR3 amino acid sequence was evaluated by resampling 12 repertoires per group over 100 rounds. The repertoires were searched for 70 published EBV-specific TCRbeta sequences and 200 to 300 published CMV-specific TCRbeta sequences. A couple of CVID samples that yielded fewer than 10,000 sequences were excluded from the analysis, so around 40 CVID repertoires were retained. TCRdb limited this immuneACCESS table to in-frame rearrangements with V and J called. A share of clones is missing; checked studies link under half to unresolved V genes, and the rest is unexplained. V, J and clone size were drawn from that table, and D and trimming were deduced from the DNA. The sample records tens of thousands of clones, none occurring a single time. 13% of the sample is held by the ten biggest clonotypes.

The receptor was isolated from a person aged 18 to 75 in good health. Input material: peripheral blood mononuclear cells. The chain is made from TRBV20-1 and TRBJ1-5; TRBD1 agrees with 10 junctional bases. The DNA read from the CDR3 is TGCAGTGCTTGGACAGGGGGTACCCATCAGCCC. It translates to CSAWTGGTHQP. The complete CDR3 protein is CSAWTGGTHQPQHF.